This TCR beta chain was captured in a study of tumor and adjacent non-tumor tissue in lung cancer. Study-wide background: Patients were aged roughly 31 to 76, roughly nine men and roughly 5 women, stage I to III.

RNA was extracted from bulk tissue without any cell sorting. The study, taken as a whole, reports: Normal lung showed higher cumulative top 100 clone frequency than tumor. TCR diversity was significantly greater in tumor than normal lung tissue.

Regarding this clonotype: Its antigen is undetermined.

The library came from three nested PCR rounds adapted from ARM-PCR protocols. TCRdb processed the multiplex PCR reads anew with MiXCR; each CDR3 protein has one entry. The sample records 200,000 to 250,000 distinct CDR3 sequences, less than 80% being singletons. The receptor was derived from a man aged 55-75 years with non-small cell lung cancer. Sequencing was performed on lung tumor tissue.

In DNA form, the CDR3 reads TGTGCCAGCAGTATTGGGCCTACGCAGTTCTTC. Encoded protein: CASSIGPTQFF. J is TRBJ2-1 and V is TRBV6-2 or TRBV6-3; D is undetermined. The CDR3 loop spans 11 amino acids. With 5 bases removed from V and 12 bases from J, the gap between germline ends came to 11 bases. Per the germline V gene, CDR1 is MNHEY and CDR2 is SVGEGT.